Described below is a single T cell receptor (beta chain) sequence and its context. The protocol was immunoSEQ multiplex PCR, while the TCRdb copy is restricted to in-frame clones and leaves out a portion. The sample lists some 200,000 clones; around 87% were seen once. Researchers sorted participants into cohorts using their self-reported clinical history. Symptom resolution, clearance, or two negative PCRs marked donors in Cohort 3 as recovered. Trimming took 3 bases from V and 8 from J, leaving 13 bases between them. The CDR3 contains 14 residues. Germline V lookup: CDR1 LNHDA, CDR2 SQIVND (reference sequence). The sample belongs to a study of blood T cell repertoires in COVID-19. On the study more broadly: T cells, B-cell-depleted T cells, or PBMCs supplied cDNA or gDNA.

The clonotype originates from a woman between 25 and 40 years old who had recovered from COVID-19. J is TRBJ1-4 and V is TRBV19, with no clear D. The sample consisted of PBMCs or T cells enriched from blood (not recorded which). The CDR3 coding sequence is TGTGCCAGTAGTATGCCACAGAACGCAGAAAAACTGTTTTTT. As protein: CASSMPQNAEKLFF.